Sequencing of this T cell receptor (beta chain) was carried out in a study of blood T cell repertoires in COVID-19 (dated by TCRdb to about 2020). Context from the whole study: Samples covering the acute and convalescent phases of COVID-19 were provided by collaborators in the United States, Italy and Spain. The material from the prospective study consisted of cDNA or gDNA derived from T cells, B-cell-depleted T cells, or PBMCs. Subjects who had been exposed to COVID-19, were actively infected with it, or had recovered from it provided the deeply sampled blood TCRbeta repertoires that made up the dataset. The repertoires were released in a freely available public database intended as a resource for research on the immune response to SARS-CoV-2. Samples came from the ongoing ImmuneRACE study (first 160 participants) plus 1,254 subjects from 6 global collaborators. Nearly every sample came with metadata listing a de-identified subject ID, COVID-19 status, age in years and sex. HLA class I and class II types, where available, came from metadata supplied by the sample provider rather than from assay-based typing.

The collaborating institutions used their own protocols to collect whole blood in K2EDTA tubes. For TCRbeta analysis, collaborator samples were shipped as frozen whole blood, as isolated PBMCs, or as DNA extracted from either sample type. Study-wide conclusions, independent of this receptor: The quantity of clinical and demographic metadata differed by source and by participant and was supplied without curation.

V and J lose 1 base and 1 base, and a span of 10 bases separates them. CDR1 and CDR2 (LNHDA, SQIVND) derive from the germline V gene (reference sequence). The CDR3 covers 16 residues, taking in both the cysteine and the phenylalanine. CDR3 DNA only is kept here, 48 bases in frame from base 1. In the case of this clone: What this receptor recognizes is not known. There are no base qualities to consult, and no much larger clone falls within one base.

TCRbeta CDR3 regions were amplified from genomic DNA using the immunoSEQ Assay, a bias-controlled multiplex PCR. As for how the authors treated the data: Within the assay, amplification of reference gene primers was used to estimate how many nucleated cells each sample contained. To quantify the absolute abundance of each unique TCRbeta CDR3 rearrangement, sequence reads were collapsed and filtered. For each sample, productive Simpson clonality was calculated by taking the square root of Simpson's diversity index across productive rearrangements. TCRdb mirrors the immuneACCESS table, restricted to in-frame sequences. Some clones are absent from its copies; in checked studies, under half trace to an unresolved V gene, and the reason for the others is unknown. The DNA was the basis for D and trimming; V, J and clone size are from that table. Within this sample are around 78,000 clones, with 88% of them counted one time only. The ten biggest clones cover roughly 45% of the sample.

The receptor was isolated from a human donor in a cohort sampled during active COVID-19. The chain uses TRBV19 and TRBJ2-2, with no confidently assigned D gene. The sequenced sample consisted of peripheral blood. In nucleotides, the sequence is TGTGCCAGTAGTATAGCTGGGCCTATGAACACCGGGGAGCTGTTTTTT. Protein translation: CASSIAGPMNTGELFF.